These 28 T cell receptor beta chains came from one sample sequenced in a study of T-cell memory formation after mild COVID-19. TCRdb ran MiXCR on the 5' RACE reads and lists one entry per CDR3 protein. The sample has about 210,000 distinct CDR3 sequences; around 25% are singletons. The source material was PBMCs or a T cell subset sorted from them (not recorded which). These TCRs come from an adult woman who had mild COVID-19 (a few samples of this study predate the infection). Cell type and time point are not known.

This rearrangement joins TRBV12-3 or TRBV12-4 to TRBJ2-7, with 9 positions matching TRBD2. V lost 3 bases to trimming and J lost 0 bases; unmatched junction nucleotides: 6. The CDR3 has 16 amino acids. This CDR3 is CASSFRLAGSSYEQYF. The CDR3 DNA reads as TGTGCCAGCAGTTTCCGGCTAGCGGGGAGCTCCTACGAGCAGTACTTC.

This chain joins TRBV7-2 and TRBJ2-6, with D perhaps TRBD2 (7 bases). Trimming shortened V by 4 bases and J by 3 bases, and 13 bases separated the two germline ends. Germline CDR1 SGHTA, CDR2 FQGNSA. This CDR3 spans 16 amino acids. The CDR3 DNA follows: TGTGCCAGCAGCTATGGGGGGGCGCTTGGGGCCAACGTCCTGACTTTC. Its protein is CASSYGGALGANVLTF.

This clonotype was counted a single time. The chain employs TRBV6-1 and TRBJ2-5; tentative D call: TRBD1 (7 bases). The CDR3 has 13 amino acids. Trimming cost V 4 bases and J 7 bases, with 13 bases left between them. The germline CDR1 and CDR2 sequences are MNHNS and SASEGT. The CDR3 nucleotides read TGTGCCAGCAGTGGGACAGGAGGGGGGACCCAGTACTTC. It translates to CASSGTGGGTQYF.

This clonotype was detected a few times. The rearrangement joins TRBV20-1 to TRBJ2-1; 8 nucleotides agree with TRBD2. The CDR3 length is 16 residues. Germline V lookup: CDR1 DFQATT, CDR2 SNEGSKA (reference sequence). Trimming at V came to 4 bases and at J to 6 bases, leaving 14 bases not matched to a gene. The CDR3 DNA follows: TGCAGTGCTACGCGCGGACTAGCCGCCCAGGGCAATGAGCAGTTCTTC. The encoded protein is CSATRGLAAQGNEQFF.

The chain joins TRBV19 to TRBJ1-5, with D possibly matching TRBD1 (6 bases). V gave up 3 bases and J gave up 6 bases, with 9 bases separating them. This CDR3 spans 13 amino acids. Germline CDR1 reads LNHDA; CDR2 reads SQIVND (reference sequence). This CDR3 is CASSIGGGQPQHF. For the CDR3, the DNA is TGTGCCAGTAGTATCGGGGGCGGTCAGCCCCAGCATTTT.

This clonotype turned up a few times. The rearrangement joins TRBV7-6 to TRBJ2-1, with D perhaps TRBD1 or TRBD2 (5 bases each). Germline CDR1 reads SGHVS; CDR2 reads FNYEAQ. This CDR3 has 14 residues. Trimming cost V 1 base and J 3 bases, with 7 bases left between them. CDR3: CASSLGDHYNEQFF. Written as DNA, the CDR3 is TGTGCCAGCAGCTTAGGGGACCACTACAATGAGCAGTTCTTC.

This rearrangement joins TRBV12-3 or TRBV12-4 to TRBJ2-1, with TRBD2 matching 8 bases. Trimming cost V 6 bases and J 1 base; bases outside gene matches: 2. The CDR3 loop spans 14 amino acids. CDR3 protein: CASSREGSYNEQFF. The CDR3 nucleotides read TGTGCCAGCAGCCGGGAGGGATCCTACAATGAGCAGTTCTTC.

This sequence joins TRBV11-1 and TRBJ2-7; possible D gene TRBD1, 6 bases. This CDR3 is built from 14 residues. V lost 3 bases, J lost 3 bases, and 12 bases lay in between. The germline V gene has CDR1 SGHAT and CDR2 FQDESV (reference sequence). This CDR3 is CASSFETGDYEQYF. The CDR3 region has the DNA TGTGCCAGCAGCTTCGAGACAGGAGACTACGAGCAGTACTTC.

This clonotype appeared a few times. This chain joins TRBV7-9 and TRBJ1-2; weak D call: TRBD1 (6 bases). V dropped 6 bases and J dropped 3 bases, with 11 bases sitting between them. CDR3 length: 13 amino acids. CDR1 SEHNR and CDR2 FQNEAQ come from the germline V gene (reference sequence). CDR3 sequence (DNA): TGTGCCAGCAGGTTGGACAGTTACTATGGCTACACCTTC. Protein sequence: CASRLDSYYGYTF.

CDR3 sequence (DNA): TGTGCCAGCAGGTGGGGGGGGACAGATACGCAGTATTTT. This codes for CASRWGGTDTQYF. The chain uses TRBV6-5 and TRBJ2-3; 7 bases are shared with TRBD2. Trimming took 6 bases from V and 3 from J; bases not matched to a gene: 3. The germline V gene has CDR1 MNHEY and CDR2 SVGAGI. The CDR3 is made up of 13 amino acids.

The V and J genes are TRBV12-3 or TRBV12-4 and TRBJ2-4, with D unresolved. Trimming removed 5 bases from V and 8 bases from J, with 13 bases in between. The CDR3 is 13 amino acids. In DNA form, the CDR3 reads TGTGCCAGCAGTCCCGACTGGCAAGACATTCAGTACTTC. Protein sequence: CASSPDWQDIQYF.

This clonotype was found a few times. The genes are TRBV3-1 and TRBJ2-7, with 8 positions matching TRBD2. The trim removed 6 bases at V and 2 bases at J, leaving 15 bases unmatched. CDR1 and CDR2 (germline): LGHDT, YNNKEL (reference sequence). This CDR3 contains 17 residues. The CDR3 region is CASRGIREGLLTYEQYF. In nucleotides, the CDR3 is TGTGCCAGCAGGGGAATACGGGAGGGCCTTCTGACCTACGAGCAGTACTTC.

The chain recombines TRBV6-2 or TRBV6-3 with TRBJ2-3, with D maybe TRBD1 (6 bases). Germline CDR1 MNHEY, CDR2 SVGEGT. CDR3 length: 18 amino acids. V shed 6 bases and J shed 0 bases, with 22 bases lying between them. CDR3 loop: CASRAGGGGRFSTDTQYF. CDR3 coding DNA: TGTGCCAGCAGGGCCGGTGGTGGGGGCCGATTTAGCACAGATACGCAGTATTTT.

The V call is TRBV4-1, the J call TRBJ2-2, with 10 bases lining up with TRBD1. The CDR3 is 17 residues long. The J segment lost 8 bases and the V segment lost 3 bases, leaving 12 bases of the junction unmatched. In germline, CDR1 is MGHRA, CDR2 YSYEKL. The chain's CDR3 is CASSQTPGQGIVGELFF. The CDR3 DNA reads as TGCGCCAGCAGCCAGACTCCGGGACAGGGGATTGTTGGGGAGCTGTTTTTT.

This sequence joins TRBV27 and TRBJ1-1; 7 bases fit TRBD1. Germline values: CDR1 MNHEY, CDR2 SMNVEV (reference sequence). The CDR3 consists of 12 residues. V shed 3 bases and J 9 bases; nucleotides not matched to a gene: 4. For the CDR3, the DNA is TGTGCCAGCAGTTTCAACAGGGGACAAGCTTTCTTT. It translates to CASSFNRGQAFF.

J is TRBJ1-2 and V is TRBV3-1, with D perhaps matching TRBD1 (6 bases). The CDR3 sequence is 15 residues long. Between the trimmed V and J ends, which lost 0 bases and 8 bases, there was a span of 16 bases. Germline assignment: CDR1 LGHDT and CDR2 YNNKEL (reference sequence). The CDR3 DNA is TGTGCCAGCAGCCAAGATCGAGGGGGGAGGAGCGGCTACACCTTC. Encoded protein: CASSQDRGGRSGYTF.

V and J are TRBV11-2 and TRBJ2-1; 10 bases align to TRBD1. Unmatched junction bases numbered 18, after V lost 4 bases and J lost 9 bases. This CDR3 spans 18 amino acids. Germline-derived CDR1 and CDR2 are SGHAT and FQNNGV. CDR3 sequence: CASSSARPWTGGGTEQFF. The CDR3, as DNA: TGTGCCAGCAGCTCAGCCCGACCTTGGACAGGGGGGGGGACTGAGCAGTTCTTC.

This rearrangement joins TRBV20-1 to TRBJ2-5; no definite D call. CDR3 length equals 12 residues. V was clipped by 0 bases and J by 2 bases, with 4 bases between them. The germline gives CDR1 DFQATT, CDR2 SNEGSKA (reference sequence). The CDR3 sequence is CSARDWQETQYF. The CDR3 DNA is TGCAGTGCTAGAGATTGGCAAGAGACCCAGTACTTC.

The chain joins TRBV5-4 to TRBJ1-1; D gene uncertain. CDR3 length: 13 amino acids. The germline gives CDR1 SGHNT, CDR2 YYREEE (reference sequence). V shed 4 bases and J shed 6 bases, with 13 bases lying between them. The CDR3 DNA reads TGTGCCAGCAGCCTGAGCGTGGAGGCTGAAGCTTTCTTT. Encoded protein: CASSLSVEAEAFF.

This chain links TRBV12-3 or TRBV12-4 with TRBJ2-7, with TRBD1 as a possible D gene (5 bases). This CDR3 spans 15 amino acids. V was clipped by 4 bases and J by 0 bases, with 13 bases between them. The CDR3 region is CASSSGRVNSYEQYF. As DNA, the CDR3 is TGTGCCAGCAGTTCCGGCAGGGTGAACTCCTACGAGCAGTACTTC.

There are a few counts of this clonotype. The chain carries TRBV15 and TRBJ2-1; 9 nucleotides line up with TRBD2. V lost 0 bases, J lost 0 bases, and 6 bases stayed unmatched. This CDR3 region has 18 residues. Germline CDR1 is LNHNV and CDR2 is YYDKDF (reference sequence). This CDR3 is CATSRDTSGLSSYNEQFF. CDR3 nucleotide sequence: TGTGCCACCAGCAGAGACACTAGCGGGCTCAGCTCCTACAATGAGCAGTTCTTC.

The V and J genes are TRBV7-2 and TRBJ2-7; D is possibly TRBD1 (6 bases). CDR3 size: 14 residues. V was cut by 5 bases and J by 3 bases, with 14 bases left in between. Germline V CDR1 and CDR2: SGHTA, FQGNSA. The CDR3 sequence is CASSTNRVLYEQYF. The CDR3 DNA reads TGTGCCAGCAGCACCAACAGGGTCCTCTACGAGCAGTACTTC.

The genes are TRBV7-9 and TRBJ2-3; 8 bases align to TRBD1. The germline gives CDR1 SEHNR, CDR2 FQNEAQ (reference sequence). The junction had 4 bases not matched to a gene; V was cut back by 5 bases and J by 0 bases. CDR3 length: 15 residues. CDR3 sequence reads: CASSPGGASTDTQYF. As DNA, the CDR3 is TGTGCCAGCAGCCCAGGGGGCGCAAGCACAGATACGCAGTATTTT.

This clonotype showed up just a few times. The chain links TRBV15 to TRBJ2-2; TRBD1 might be the D (6 bases). The CDR3 consists of 16 residues. The V end lost 0 bases, the J end lost 6 bases, and 14 bases lay between the germline ends. Germline loops: CDR1 LNHNV, CDR2 YYDKDF (reference sequence). CDR3 protein: CATSRDSGRGAGELFF. In nucleotides, the CDR3 is TGTGCCACCAGCAGAGATTCGGGCAGGGGAGCCGGGGAGCTGTTTTTT.

The chain employs TRBV6-2 or TRBV6-3 and TRBJ1-1; D ambiguous. This CDR3 region has 14 residues. Germline values: CDR1 MNHEY, CDR2 SVGEGT. Trimming took 3 bases from V and 4 from J, leaving 12 bases between them. The CDR3 loop reads CASSYMGDSTEAFF. DNA for the CDR3: TGTGCCAGCAGTTATATGGGAGATTCCACTGAAGCTTTCTTT.

The genes are TRBV11-2 and TRBJ2-2, with 8 bases identical to TRBD2. The CDR3 totals 16 residues. Trimming cost V 4 bases and J 4 bases; bases outside gene matches: 8. The V gene's germline CDR1 is SGHAT and CDR2 FQNNGV. The CDR3 coding sequence is TGTGCCAGCAGCTGGCAGGCGGGAGGCACCACCGGGGAGCTGTTTTTT. Protein: CASSWQAGGTTGELFF.

The CDR3 DNA is TGTGCCAGCAGCTTAGCGCTAGATTCTTCGCTAAACATTCAGTACTTC. As protein: CASSLALDSSLNIQYF. The rearrangement joins TRBV7-2 to TRBJ2-4; D ambiguous. The V and J ends lost 0 bases and 6 bases respectively, with 15 bases between them. Per germline, CDR1 SGHTA and CDR2 FQGNSA. The CDR3 length is 16 residues.

This chain uses TRBV15 with TRBJ1-2, with 8 bases that match TRBD1. The J segment lost 6 bases and the V segment lost 0 bases, leaving 6 bases of the junction unmatched. The CDR3 spans 15 residues. The V gene's germline CDR1 is LNHNV and CDR2 YYDKDF (reference sequence). This CDR3 reads CATSRDLTGGDGYTF. The CDR3 DNA follows: TGTGCCACCAGCAGAGATCTCACAGGGGGTGATGGCTACACCTTC.